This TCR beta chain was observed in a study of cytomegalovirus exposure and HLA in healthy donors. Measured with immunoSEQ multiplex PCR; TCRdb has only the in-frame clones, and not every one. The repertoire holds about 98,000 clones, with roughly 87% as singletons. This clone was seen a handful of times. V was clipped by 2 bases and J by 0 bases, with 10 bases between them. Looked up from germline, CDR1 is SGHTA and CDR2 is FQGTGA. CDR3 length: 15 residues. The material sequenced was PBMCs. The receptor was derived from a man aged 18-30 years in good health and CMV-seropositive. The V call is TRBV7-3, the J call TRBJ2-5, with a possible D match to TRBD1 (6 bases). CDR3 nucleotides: TGTGCCAGCAGCTTACAGACAGGTTACCAAGAGACCCAGTACTTC. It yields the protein CASSLQTGYQETQYF. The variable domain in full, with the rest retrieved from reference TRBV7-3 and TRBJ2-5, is GAGVSQTPSNKVTEKGKYVELRCDPISGHTALYWYRQSLGQGPEFLIYFQGTGAADDSGLPNDRFFAVRPEGSVSTLKIQRTERGDSAVYLCASSLQTGYQETQYFGPGTRLLVL.